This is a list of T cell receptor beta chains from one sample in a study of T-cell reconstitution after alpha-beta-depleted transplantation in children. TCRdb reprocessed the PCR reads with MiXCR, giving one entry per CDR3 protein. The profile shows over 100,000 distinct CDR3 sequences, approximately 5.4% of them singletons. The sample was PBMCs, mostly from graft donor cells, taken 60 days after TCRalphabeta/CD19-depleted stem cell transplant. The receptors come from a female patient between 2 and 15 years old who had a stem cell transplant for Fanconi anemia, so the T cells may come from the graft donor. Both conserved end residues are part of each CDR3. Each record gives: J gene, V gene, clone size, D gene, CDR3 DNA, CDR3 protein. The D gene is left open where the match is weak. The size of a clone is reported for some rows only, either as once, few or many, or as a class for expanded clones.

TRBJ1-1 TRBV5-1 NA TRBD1 TGCGCCAGCAGCTTGGGAACAGGGGTTTGGACTGAAGCTTTCTTT CASSLGTGVWTEAFF
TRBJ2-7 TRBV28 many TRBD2 TGTGCCAGCAGTACTCCATCCACTGGCGGGAGGGTCCACGAGCAGTACTTC CASSTPSTGGRVHEQYF
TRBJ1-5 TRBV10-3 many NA TGTGCCATCAGTGAGTCTATTACCCCCCTTAGCAATCAGCCCCAGCATTTT CAISESITPLSNQPQHF
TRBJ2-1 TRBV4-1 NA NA TGCGCCAGCAGCCAAGGGGTTTTTGTCTCCTACAATGAGCAGTTCTTC CASSQGVFVSYNEQFF
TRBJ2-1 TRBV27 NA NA TGTGCCAGCAGTTTATTTACAGGACACAATGAGCAGTTCTTC CASSLFTGHNEQFF
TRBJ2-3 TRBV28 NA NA TGTGCCAGCAGATGGTGGGGACGGGACTGGGGCACAGATACGCAGTATTTT CASRWWGRDWGTDTQYF
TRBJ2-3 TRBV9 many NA TGTGCCTCCTCCCCCCACGTCAGGGCCACAGATACGCAGTATTTT CASSPHVRATDTQYF
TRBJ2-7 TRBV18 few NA TGTGCCAGCTCACCGGATTCCAGCTCCTACGAGCAGTACTTC CASSPDSSSYEQYF
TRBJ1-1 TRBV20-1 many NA TGCAGTGCGGCGGGATCTTTGGCGGGAGCTTTCTTT CSAAGSLAGAFF
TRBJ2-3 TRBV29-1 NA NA TGCAGCGTTGAAGGGATGAGACAGACCATAAGCACAGATACGCAGTATTTT CSVEGMRQTISTDTQYF
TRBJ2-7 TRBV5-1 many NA TGCGCCAGCAGCTTGGCCGGCTACTACGAGCAGTACTTC CASSLAGYYEQYF
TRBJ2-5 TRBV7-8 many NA TGTGCCAGCAGCTTAAACAGGAATCTGGGGACCCAGTACTTC CASSLNRNLGTQYF
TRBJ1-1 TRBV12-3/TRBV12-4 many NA TGTGCCAGCAGTACCCCCGGCCGGAACACTGAAGTTTTCTTT CASSTPGRNTEVFF
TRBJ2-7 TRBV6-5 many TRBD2 TGTGCCAGCAGTTACTCCCCAGACGGGAGGGACTACGAGCAGTACTTC CASSYSPDGRDYEQYF
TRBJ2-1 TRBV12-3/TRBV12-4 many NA TGTGCCAGCAGCTATCCCCCCGGCAATGAGCAGTTCTTC CASSYPPGNEQFF
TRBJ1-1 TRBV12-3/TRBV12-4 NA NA TGTGCCAGCAGTTCCCGGGCCAACGCTCGGGGCACTGAAGCTTTCTTT CASSSRANARGTEAFF
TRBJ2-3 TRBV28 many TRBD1 TGTGCCAGCAGTCTAAGTACCGGGACAGGATACACAGATACGCAGTATTTT CASSLSTGTGYTDTQYF
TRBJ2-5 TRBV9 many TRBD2 TGTGCCAGCAGCGTAGGGACTAGCGGCCAAGAGACCCAGTACTTC CASSVGTSGQETQYF
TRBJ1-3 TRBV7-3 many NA TGTGCCAGCAGCTTAAGAGGACAGTTCGGAAACACCATATATTTT CASSLRGQFGNTIYF
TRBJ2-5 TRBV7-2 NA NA TGTGCCAGCAGCTTAGGGACTAACCAAGAGACCCAGTACTTC CASSLGTNQETQYF
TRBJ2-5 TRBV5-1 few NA TGCGCCAGCAGCAACCGGGACGGCAAAGAGACCCAGTACTTC CASSNRDGKETQYF
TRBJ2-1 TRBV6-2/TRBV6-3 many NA TGTGCCAGCAGTACGTTGACTAGTCTCGACAATGAGCAGTTCTTC CASSTLTSLDNEQFF
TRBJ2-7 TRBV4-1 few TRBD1 TGCGCCAGCAGCCACCCGGGACAGGGGTCCGAGCAGTACTTC CASSHPGQGSEQYF
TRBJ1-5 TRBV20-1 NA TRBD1 TGCAGTGCTGGGAGAGGGACAGGACACAATCAGCCCCAGCATTTT CSAGRGTGHNQPQHF
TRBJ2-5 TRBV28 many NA TGTGCCAGCAGTTTATTCCCGGACAGACAAGAGACCCAGTACTTC CASSLFPDRQETQYF
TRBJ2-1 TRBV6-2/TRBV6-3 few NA TGTGCCAGCAGTTATGGTTGGACAGAGCAGTTCTTC CASSYGWTEQFF
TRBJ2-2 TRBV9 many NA TGTGCCAGCAGCGTAGGGTCCGGGGGCGCCACCGGGGAGCTGTTTTTT CASSVGSGGATGELFF
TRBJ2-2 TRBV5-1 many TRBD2 TGCGCCAGCAGCTTGGTCTGGCTAGCGGACCCGAACACCGGGGAGCTGTTTTTT CASSLVWLADPNTGELFF
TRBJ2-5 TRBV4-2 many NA TGTGCCAGCAGCCAAGAAGCCGGGGATAGGACCCAGTACTTC CASSQEAGDRTQYF
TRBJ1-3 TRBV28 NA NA TGTGCCAGCAGTTTATTGGGACGAGGGATTGGAAACACCATATATTTT CASSLLGRGIGNTIYF
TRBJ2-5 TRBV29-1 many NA TGCAGCGTCCCATCGGATATTCAAGAGACCCAGTACTTC CSVPSDIQETQYF
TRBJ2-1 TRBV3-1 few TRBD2 TGTGCCAGCAGCCAAACCGGACTAGCGGGAGAGAAAGGCTACAATGAGCAGTTCTTC CASSQTGLAGEKGYNEQFF
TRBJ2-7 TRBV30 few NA TGTGCCTGGAGTGGACAGACCTACGAGCAGTACTTC CAWSGQTYEQYF
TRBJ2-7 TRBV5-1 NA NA TGCGCCAGCAGCCGCGCGTTAGGAGGGGGAGGCTACGAGCAGTACTTC CASSRALGGGGYEQYF
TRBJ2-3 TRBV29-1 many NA TGCAGCGCCTACAGCCCAGATACGCAGTATTTT CSAYSPDTQYF
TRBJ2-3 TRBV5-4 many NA TGTGCCAGCAACTCAGGGTCGGCAGATACGCAGTATTTT CASNSGSADTQYF
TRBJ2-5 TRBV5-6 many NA TGTGCCAGCAGTCGCGAGCTGGTGTGGGAGACCCAGTACTTC CASSRELVWETQYF
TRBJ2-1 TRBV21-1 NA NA TGTGCCAGGCTAGCGGGAGGGCCGGGTGAGCAGTTCTTC CARLAGGPGEQFF
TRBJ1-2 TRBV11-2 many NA TGTGCCAGCAGCTTAGCGGGGGGTAACTATGGCTACACCTTC CASSLAGGNYGYTF
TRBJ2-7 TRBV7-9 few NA TGTGCCAGCAGCTGGGGTGCGGGCGAGCAGTACTTC CASSWGAGEQYF
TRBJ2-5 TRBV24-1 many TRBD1 TGTGCCACCAGTGATTTCCGGGACAGGGAAGAGACCCAGTACTTC CATSDFRDREETQYF